What follows is one T cell receptor (beta chain) and its context. The sample belongs to a study of Graves' ophthalmopathy and Graves' hyperthyroidism. The CDR3 length is 15 residues. CDR1 and CDR2 from the germline V gene are DFQATT and SNEGSKA (reference sequence). Trimming removed 1 base at V and 0 bases at J, with 13 bases between. As the template, RNA transcripts were used to amplify TCR beta CDR3 regions. RT-PCR was first run with HTBI primers, then multiplex PCR in a second round. TCRdb processed the multiplex PCR reads anew with MiXCR; each CDR3 protein has one entry. The sample shows 240,000 or so distinct CDR3 sequences, around 45% of them seen only once.

The genes are TRBV20-1 and TRBJ2-7; D is uncertain. Sequencing was carried out using peripheral blood. This TCR was sampled from an adult man with Graves' ophthalmopathy. CDR3 nucleotides: TGCAGTGCTAGAGTAATGGACGGTTTCTCCTACGAGCAGTACTTC. Translation: CSARVMDGFSYEQYF.